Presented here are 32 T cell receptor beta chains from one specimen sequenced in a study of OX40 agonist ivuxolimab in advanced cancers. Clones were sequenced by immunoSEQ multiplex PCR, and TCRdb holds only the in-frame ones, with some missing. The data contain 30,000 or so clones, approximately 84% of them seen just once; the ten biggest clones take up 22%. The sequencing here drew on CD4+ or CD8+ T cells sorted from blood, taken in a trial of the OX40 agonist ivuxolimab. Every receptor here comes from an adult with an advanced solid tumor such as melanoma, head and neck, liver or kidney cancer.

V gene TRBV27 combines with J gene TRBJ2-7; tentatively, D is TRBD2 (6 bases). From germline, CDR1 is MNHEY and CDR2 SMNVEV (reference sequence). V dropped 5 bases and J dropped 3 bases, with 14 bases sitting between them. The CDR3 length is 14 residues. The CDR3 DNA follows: TGTGCCAGCAGTCCTGGAGGGAATTTCTACGAGCAGTACTTC. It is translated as CASSPGGNFYEQYF.

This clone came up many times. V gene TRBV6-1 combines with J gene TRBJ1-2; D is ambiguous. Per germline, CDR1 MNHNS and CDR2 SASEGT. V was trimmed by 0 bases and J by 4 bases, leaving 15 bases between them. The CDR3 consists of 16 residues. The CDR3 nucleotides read TGTGCCAGCAGTGAAGCGGGCAGACCCGGACTCTATGGCTACACCTTC. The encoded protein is CASSEAGRPGLYGYTF.

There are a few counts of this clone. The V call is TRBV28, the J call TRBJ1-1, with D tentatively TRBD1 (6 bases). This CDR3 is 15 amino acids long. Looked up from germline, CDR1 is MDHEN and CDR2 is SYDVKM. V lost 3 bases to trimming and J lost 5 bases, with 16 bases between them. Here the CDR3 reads CASSFLRDKGTEAFF. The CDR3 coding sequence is TGTGCCAGCAGTTTTCTCCGGGACAAGGGAACTGAAGCTTTCTTT. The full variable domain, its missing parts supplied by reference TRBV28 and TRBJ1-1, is DVKVTQSSRYLVKRTGEKVFLECVQDMDHENMFWYRQDPGLGLRLIYFSYDVKMKEKGDIPEGYSVSREKKERFSLILESASTNQTSMYLCASSFLRDKGTEAFFGQGTRLTVV.

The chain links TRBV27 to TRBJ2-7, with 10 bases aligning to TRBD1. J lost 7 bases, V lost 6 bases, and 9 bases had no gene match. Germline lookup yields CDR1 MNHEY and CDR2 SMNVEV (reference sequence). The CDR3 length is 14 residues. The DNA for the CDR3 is TGTGCCAGCAGCCCATCCGGGACAGGGGCTGAGCAGTACTTC. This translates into CASSPSGTGAEQYF.

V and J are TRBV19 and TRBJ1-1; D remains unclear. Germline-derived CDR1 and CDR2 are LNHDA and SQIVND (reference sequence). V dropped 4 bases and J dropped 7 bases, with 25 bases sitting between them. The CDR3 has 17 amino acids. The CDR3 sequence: CASSTHTSDGPLVEAFF. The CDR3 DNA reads TGTGCCAGTAGTACCCATACCTCGGACGGACCCCTCGTTGAAGCTTTCTTT.

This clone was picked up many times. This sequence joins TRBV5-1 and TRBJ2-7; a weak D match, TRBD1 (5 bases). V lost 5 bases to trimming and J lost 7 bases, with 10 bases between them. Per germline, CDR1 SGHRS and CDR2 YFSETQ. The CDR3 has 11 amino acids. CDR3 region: CASRSGWEQYF. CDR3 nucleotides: TGCGCCAGCAGATCAGGGTGGGAGCAGTACTTC. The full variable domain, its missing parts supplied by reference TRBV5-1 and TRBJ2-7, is KAGVTQTPRYLIKTRGQQVTLSCSPISGHRSVSWYQQTPGQGLQFLFEYFSETQRNKGNFPGRFSGRQFSNSRSEMNVSTLELGDSALYLCASRSGWEQYFGPGTRLTVT.

Written as DNA, the CDR3 is TGCGCCAGCAGCCGCTTCGACGACTGGGTTAGCACAGATACGCAGTATTTT. Encoded protein: CASSRFDDWVSTDTQYF. The chain combines TRBV5-1 with TRBJ2-3; D gene ambiguous. Germline V gene sequence: CDR1 SGHRS, CDR2 YFSETQ. This CDR3 comprises 17 residues. The germline V and J ends were trimmed by 4 bases and 0 bases, with 18 bases remaining between them.

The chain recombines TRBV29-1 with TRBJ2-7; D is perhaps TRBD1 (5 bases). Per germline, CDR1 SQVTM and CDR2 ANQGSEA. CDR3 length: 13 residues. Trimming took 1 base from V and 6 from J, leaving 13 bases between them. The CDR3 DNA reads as TGCAGCGTTGAAGGGGGCATCCCGGCCGAGCAGTACTTC. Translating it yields CSVEGGIPAEQYF.

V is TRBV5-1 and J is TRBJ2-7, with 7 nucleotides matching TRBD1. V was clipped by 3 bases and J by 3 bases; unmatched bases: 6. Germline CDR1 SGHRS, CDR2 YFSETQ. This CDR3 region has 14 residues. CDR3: CASSSRDSHYEQYF. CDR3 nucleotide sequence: TGCGCCAGCAGCTCCCGGGACAGCCACTACGAGCAGTACTTC.

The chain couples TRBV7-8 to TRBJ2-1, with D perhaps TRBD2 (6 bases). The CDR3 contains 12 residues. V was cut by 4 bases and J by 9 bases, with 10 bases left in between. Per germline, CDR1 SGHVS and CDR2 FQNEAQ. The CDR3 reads CASSYGGGEQFF. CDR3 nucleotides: TGTGCCAGCAGCTACGGGGGAGGTGAGCAGTTCTTC.

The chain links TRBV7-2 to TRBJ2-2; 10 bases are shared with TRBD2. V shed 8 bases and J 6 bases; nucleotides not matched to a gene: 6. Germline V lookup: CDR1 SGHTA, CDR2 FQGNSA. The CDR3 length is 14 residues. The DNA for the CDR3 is TGTGCCAGCGCTAGCGGGAGAATAGCCGGGGAGCTGTTTTTT. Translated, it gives CASASGRIAGELFF. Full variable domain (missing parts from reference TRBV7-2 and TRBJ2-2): GAGVSQSPSNKVTEKGKDVELRCDPISGHTALYWYRQSLGQGLEFLIYFQGNSAPDKSGLPSDRFSAERTGGSVSTLTIQRTQQEDSAVYLCASASGRIAGELFFGEGSRLTVL.

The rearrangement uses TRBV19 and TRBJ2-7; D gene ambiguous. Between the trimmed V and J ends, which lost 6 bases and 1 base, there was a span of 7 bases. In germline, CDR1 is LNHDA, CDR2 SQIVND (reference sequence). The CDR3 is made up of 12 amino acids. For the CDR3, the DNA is TGTGCCAGTAGGTCGACGTCCTACGAGCAGTACTTC. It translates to CASRSTSYEQYF.

The CDR3 DNA sequence: TGTGCCACGAGGGGGCGGACCTACGAGCAGTACTTC. Translated: CATRGRTYEQYF. This sequence joins TRBV28 and TRBJ2-7; TRBD1 agrees at 7 bases. Trimming took 10 bases from V and 2 from J; bases not matched to a gene: 5. CDR1 is MDHEN and CDR2 is SYDVKM in the germline V gene. The CDR3 length is 12 residues. The complete variable domain, with remaining parts taken from reference TRBV28 and TRBJ2-7, reads DVKVTQSSRYLVKRTGEKVFLECVQDMDHENMFWYRQDPGLGLRLIYFSYDVKMKEKGDIPEGYSVSREKKERFSLILESASTNQTSMYLCATRGRTYEQYFGPGTRLTVT.

CDR3 sequence reads: CASSHPGTSGVLNEQYF. CDR3 nucleotide sequence: TGCGCCAGCAGTCACCCTGGGACTAGCGGTGTCCTGAACGAGCAGTACTTC. The V call is TRBV23-1, the J call TRBJ2-7; 11 bases agree with TRBD2. TRBV23-1 is an ORF; its function is uncertain. The CDR3 contains 17 residues. J gave up 5 bases and V 3 bases, and 12 bases lay outside the gene matches.

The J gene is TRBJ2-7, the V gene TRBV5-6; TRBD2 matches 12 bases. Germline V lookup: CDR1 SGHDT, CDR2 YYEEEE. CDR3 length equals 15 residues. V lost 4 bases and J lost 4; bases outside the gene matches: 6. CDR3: CASSGGTSGPYEQYF. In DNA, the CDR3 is TGTGCCAGCAGCGGCGGGACTAGCGGGCCATACGAGCAGTACTTC.

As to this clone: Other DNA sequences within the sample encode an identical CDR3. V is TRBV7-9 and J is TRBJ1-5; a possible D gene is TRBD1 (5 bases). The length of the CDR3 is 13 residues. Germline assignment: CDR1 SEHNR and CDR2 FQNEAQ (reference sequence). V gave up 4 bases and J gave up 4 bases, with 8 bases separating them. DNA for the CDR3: TGTGCCAGCAGCTGGGGGGGAAATCAGCCCCAGCATTTT. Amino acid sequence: CASSWGGNQPQHF. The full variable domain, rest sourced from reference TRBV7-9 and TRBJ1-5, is DTGVSQNPRHKITKRGQNVTFRCDPISEHNRLYWYRQTLGQGPEFLTYFQNEAQLEKSRLLSDRFSAERPKGSFSTLEIQRTEQGDSAMYLCASSWGGNQPQHFGDGTRLSIL.

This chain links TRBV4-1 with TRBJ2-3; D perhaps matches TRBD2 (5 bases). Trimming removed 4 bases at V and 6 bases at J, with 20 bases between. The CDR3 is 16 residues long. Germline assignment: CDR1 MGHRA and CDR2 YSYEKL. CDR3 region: CASSLDPLTRGDTQYF. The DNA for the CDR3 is TGCGCCAGCAGCCTAGACCCACTGACGCGCGGGGATACGCAGTATTTT.

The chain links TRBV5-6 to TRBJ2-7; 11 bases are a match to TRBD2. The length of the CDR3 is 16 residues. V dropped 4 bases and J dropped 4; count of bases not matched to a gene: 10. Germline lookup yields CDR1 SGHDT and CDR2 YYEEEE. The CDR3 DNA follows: TGTGCCAGCAGCCCCCAACTAGCGGGAGAATCGTACGAGCAGTACTTC. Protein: CASSPQLAGESYEQYF.

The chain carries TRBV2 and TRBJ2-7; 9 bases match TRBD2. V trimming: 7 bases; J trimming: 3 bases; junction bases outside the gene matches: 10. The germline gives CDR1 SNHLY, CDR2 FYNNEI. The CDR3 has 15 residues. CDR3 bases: TGTGCCAGCACTAAAGGGCTAGCGGGATTCTACGAGCAGTACTTC. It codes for CASTKGLAGFYEQYF.

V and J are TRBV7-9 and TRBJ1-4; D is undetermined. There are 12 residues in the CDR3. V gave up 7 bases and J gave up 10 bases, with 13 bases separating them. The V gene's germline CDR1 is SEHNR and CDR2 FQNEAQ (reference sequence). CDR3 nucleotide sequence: TGTGCCAGCAACTCCGGTTTAGGAAAACTGTTTTTT. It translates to CASNSGLGKLFF.

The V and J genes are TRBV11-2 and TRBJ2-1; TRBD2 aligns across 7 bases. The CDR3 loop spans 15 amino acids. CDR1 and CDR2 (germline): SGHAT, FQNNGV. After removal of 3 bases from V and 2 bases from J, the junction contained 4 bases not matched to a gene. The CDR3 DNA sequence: TGTGCCAGCAGCTTCCCTAGCGGCGCCTACAATGAGCAGTTCTTC. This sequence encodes CASSFPSGAYNEQFF. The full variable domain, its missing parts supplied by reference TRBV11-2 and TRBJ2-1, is EAGVAQSPRYKIIEKRQSVAFWCNPISGHATLYWYQQILGQGPKLLIQFQNNGVVDDSQLPKDRFSAERLKGVDSTLKIQPAKLEDSAVYLCASSFPSGAYNEQFFGPGTRLTVL.

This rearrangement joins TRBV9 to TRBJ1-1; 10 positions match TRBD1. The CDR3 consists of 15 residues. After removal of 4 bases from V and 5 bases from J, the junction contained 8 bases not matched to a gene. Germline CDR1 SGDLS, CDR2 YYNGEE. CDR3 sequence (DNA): TGTGCCAGCAGCCACCGACAGGGGGCCGGGACTGAAGCTTTCTTT. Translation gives CASSHRQGAGTEAFF.

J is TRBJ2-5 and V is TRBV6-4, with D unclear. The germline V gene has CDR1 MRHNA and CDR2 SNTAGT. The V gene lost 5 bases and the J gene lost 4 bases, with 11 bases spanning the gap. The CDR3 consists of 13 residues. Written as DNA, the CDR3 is TGTGCCAGCAGTTTGACTGTCGGAGAGACCCAGTACTTC. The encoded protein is CASSLTVGETQYF.

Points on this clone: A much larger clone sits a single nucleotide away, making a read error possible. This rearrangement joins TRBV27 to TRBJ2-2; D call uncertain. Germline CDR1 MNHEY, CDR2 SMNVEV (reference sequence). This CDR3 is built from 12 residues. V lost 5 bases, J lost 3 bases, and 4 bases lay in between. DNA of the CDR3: TGTGCCAGCAGTCAGTACACCGGGGAGCTGTTTTTT. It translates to CASSQYTGELFF.

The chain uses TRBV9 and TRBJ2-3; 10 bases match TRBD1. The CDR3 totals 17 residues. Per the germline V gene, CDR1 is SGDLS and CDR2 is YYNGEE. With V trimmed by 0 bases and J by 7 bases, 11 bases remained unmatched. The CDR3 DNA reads TGTGCCAGCAGCGTAGAGGGGGGGACAGGGGTGTATAATACGCAGTATTTT. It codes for CASSVEGGTGVYNTQYF.

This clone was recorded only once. DNA of the CDR3: TGTGCCAGCACCGTTTACGGTGGGACAGGGGGTGTAGATGAGCAGTTCTTC. Translation: CASTVYGGTGGVDEQFF. This chain connects TRBV27 to TRBJ2-1; 11 nucleotides line up with TRBD1. This CDR3 is built from 17 residues. Unmatched junction bases numbered 16, after V lost 7 bases and J lost 8 bases. CDR1 is MNHEY, CDR2 SMNVEV, per germline (reference sequence).

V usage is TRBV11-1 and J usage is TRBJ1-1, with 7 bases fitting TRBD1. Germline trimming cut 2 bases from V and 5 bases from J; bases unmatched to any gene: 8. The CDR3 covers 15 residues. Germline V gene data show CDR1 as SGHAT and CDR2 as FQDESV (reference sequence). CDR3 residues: CASSLRQGGWTEAFF. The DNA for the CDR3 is TGTGCCAGCAGCTTAAGACAGGGAGGCTGGACTGAAGCTTTCTTT.

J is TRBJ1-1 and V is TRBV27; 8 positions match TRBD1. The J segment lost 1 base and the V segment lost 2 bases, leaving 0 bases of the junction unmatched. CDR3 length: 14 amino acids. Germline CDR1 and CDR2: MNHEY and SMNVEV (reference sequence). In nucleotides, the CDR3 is TGTGCCAGCAGTTTAACAGGGGGGAACACTGAAGCTTTCTTT. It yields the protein CASSLTGGNTEAFF.

The CDR3 DNA follows: TGTGCCAGCAGCCGTAGCGGGGGGGCAGAGACCCAGTACTTC. Translating it yields CASSRSGGAETQYF. V and J are TRBV6-5 and TRBJ2-5, with 11 bases identical to TRBD2. CDR3 length: 14 amino acids. Unmatched junction bases numbered 4, after V lost 6 bases and J lost 4 bases. The V gene's germline CDR1 is MNHEY and CDR2 SVGAGI.

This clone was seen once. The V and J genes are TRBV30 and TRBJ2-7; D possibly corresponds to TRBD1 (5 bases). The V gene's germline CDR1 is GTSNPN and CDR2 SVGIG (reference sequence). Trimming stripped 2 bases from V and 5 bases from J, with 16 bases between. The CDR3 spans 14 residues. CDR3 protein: CAWSQAGQLNEQYF. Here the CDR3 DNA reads TGTGCCTGGAGTCAAGCAGGGCAACTAAACGAGCAGTACTTC. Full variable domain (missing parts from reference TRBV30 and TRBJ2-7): SQTIHQWPATLVQPVGSPLSLECTVEGTSNPNLYWYRQAAGRGLQLLFYSVGIGQISSEVPQNLSASRPQDRQFILSSKKLLLSDSGFYLCAWSQAGQLNEQYFGPGTRLTVT.

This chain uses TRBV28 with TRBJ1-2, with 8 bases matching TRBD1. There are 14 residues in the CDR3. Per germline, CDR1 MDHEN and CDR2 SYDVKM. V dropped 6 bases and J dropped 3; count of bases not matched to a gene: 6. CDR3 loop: CASSLTGEYYGYTF. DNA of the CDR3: TGTGCCAGCAGCTTGACAGGGGAGTACTATGGCTACACCTTC.

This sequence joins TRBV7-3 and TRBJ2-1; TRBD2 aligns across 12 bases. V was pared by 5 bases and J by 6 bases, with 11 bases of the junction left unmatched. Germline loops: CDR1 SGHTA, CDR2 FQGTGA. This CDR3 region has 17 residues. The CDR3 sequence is CASSPRALAGGGNEQFF. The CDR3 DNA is TGTGCCAGCAGCCCGAGGGCGCTAGCGGGAGGGGGCAATGAGCAGTTCTTC.